This TCR beta chain was recovered during a study of cytomegalovirus exposure and HLA in healthy donors. Both 60 Vbeta primers and 13 Jbeta primers went into the PCR. Using immunoSEQ multiplex PCR, the repertoire was profiled, and TCRdb retains in-frame clones only, with some absent. Here the sample spans some 89,000 clones, approximately 80% being singletons. This clone was observed a few times. What it binds is unknown. A junction end diverges from the germline sequence, so it may reflect a read error. This CDR3 has 11 residues. Germline V CDR1 and CDR2: MDHEN, SYDVKM. General study points: A later examination showed that TCR association rates differed by HLA locus, with DRB1 most and HLA-C fewest. Earlier findings revealed that most TCR beta V segments proved productive either about 87% or about 30% of the time. Sequence variants that were highly shared formed a cluster that was likely a sequencing artifact. Associated with cytomegalovirus, according to the listing, were around 160 TCR beta chains.

The rearrangement uses TRBV28 and TRBJ2-7; TRBD1 matches at 8 bases. The TCR comes from a woman aged 30 to 39 in good health and CMV-seronegative. The sample comprised PBMCs. CDR3 coding DNA: TGTGCCAGCAGTTCCGCGGGACAGGCTACCTTC. Translating gives CASSSAGQATF.